Listed below are T cell receptor beta chains from one sample, sequenced in a study of blood T cell repertoires in COVID-19. Clones were read by immunoSEQ multiplex PCR, and TCRdb kept only the in-frame ones, dropping some. The data show under 400,000 clones, approximately 91% seen once. Input material: PBMCs or T cells enriched from blood (not recorded which). Every receptor here comes from a woman between 25 and 40 years old who had been exposed to COVID-19. Both conserved end residues are part of each CDR3. D genes are given only for firm matches. Not all rows give a size; the values are once, few, many and, for expanded clones, a class.

v_gene,len,d_gene,j_gene,abundance,CDR3aa,CDR3nt
TRBV6-4,14,TRBD2,TRBJ2-7,NA,CASSDGGGRDEQYF,TGTGCCAGCAGTGACGGTGGAGGGAGGGACGAGCAGTACTTC
TRBV7-6,16,TRBD2,TRBJ2-3,NA,CASSLSASGAWDTQYF,TGTGCCAGCAGCTTATCCGCTAGCGGGGCTTGGGATACGCAGTATTTT
TRBV29-1,14,TRBD1,TRBJ2-2,NA,CSVAGTGGTGELFF,TGCAGCGTCGCCGGGACAGGCGGGACCGGGGAGCTGTTTTTT
TRBV9,16,TRBD2,TRBJ2-7,NA,CASSVDLERGSYEQYF,TGTGCCAGCAGCGTAGATCTCGAGCGGGGCTCCTACGAGCAGTACTTC
TRBV7-2,14,TRBD1,TRBJ2-1,NA,CASSLGGTVNEQFF,TGTGCCAGCAGCTTAGGTGGGACAGTCAATGAGCAGTTCTTC
TRBV3-1/TRBV3-2,14,NA,TRBJ1-2,few,CASSSGSTNYGYTF,TGTGCCAGCAGCTCCGGGTCAACGAACTATGGCTACACCTTC
TRBV9,13,TRBD1,TRBJ1-1,NA,CASSEGARTEAFF,TGTGCCAGCAGCGAGGGGGCTCGGACTGAAGCTTTCTTT
TRBV14,15,TRBD2,TRBJ2-3,once,CASSQTSGRTDTQYF,TGTGCCAGCAGCCAAACTAGCGGGCGCACAGATACGCAGTATTTT
TRBV24-1,15,NA,TRBJ1-2,few,CATGGGAGARHGYTF,TGTGCCACCGGGGGAGGGGCAGGGGCTCGACATGGCTACACCTTC
TRBV5-4,16,NA,TRBJ1-5,NA,CASSLDGGASNQPQHF,TGTGCCAGCAGCTTGGATGGGGGGGCAAGCAATCAGCCCCAGCATTTT
TRBV27,17,NA,TRBJ1-5,NA,CASSLEGGPTDSQPQHF,TGTGCCAGCAGTTTAGAGGGGGGGCCGACGGATAGTCAGCCCCAGCATTTT
TRBV30,16,TRBD1,TRBJ1-6,once,CAWTRDRSSYNSPLHF,TGTGCCTGGACTCGGGACAGAAGCTCCTATAATTCACCCCTCCACTTT
TRBV18,17,TRBD2,TRBJ2-4,NA,CASSPGKAGETKNIQYF,TGTGCCAGCTCACCTGGGAAAGCGGGAGAGACCAAAAACATTCAGTACTTC
TRBV10-3,15,TRBD2,TRBJ2-3,NA,CAISSGRALTDTQYF,TGTGCCATCTCTAGCGGGAGGGCCCTCACAGATACGCAGTATTTT
TRBV7-8,15,TRBD2,TRBJ2-3,NA,CASSLGVAGFDTQYF,TGTGCCAGCAGCTTGGGGGTAGCGGGATTCGATACGCAGTATTTT
TRBV6-5,15,TRBD1,TRBJ1-2,NA,CASSRQQGAGYGYTF,TGTGCCAGCAGTAGACAACAGGGGGCTGGCTATGGCTACACCTTC
TRBV29-1,11,NA,TRBJ1-2,NA,CSALQGTGYTF,TGCAGCGCCTTACAGGGAACGGGCTACACCTTC
TRBV7-9,12,NA,TRBJ1-1,NA,CASNSQNTEAFF,TGTGCCAGCAATAGTCAGAACACTGAAGCTTTCTTT
TRBV28,15,NA,TRBJ1-4,NA,CASSLFGATNEKLFF,TGTGCCAGCAGTTTATTCGGGGCAACTAATGAAAAACTGTTTTTT
TRBV9,12,TRBD1,TRBJ1-1,NA,CASSVVEQGAFF,TGTGCCAGCAGCGTAGTCGAACAGGGGGCTTTCTTT
TRBV7-8,14,TRBD2,TRBJ2-1,NA,CASSYSSGRNEQFF,TGTGCCAGCAGCTATTCTAGCGGGAGAAATGAGCAGTTCTTC
TRBV3-1/TRBV3-2,12,NA,TRBJ1-6,once,CASSRGQSPLHF,TGTGCCAGCAGCCGTGGACAGTCACCCCTCCACTTT
TRBV5-8,15,NA,TRBJ1-4,NA,CASSQVQGGSEKLFF,TGTGCCAGCAGCCAGGTTCAGGGCGGTTCTGAAAAACTGTTTTTT
TRBV6-5,14,TRBD1,TRBJ1-3,NA,CASRKQGEPIGEYF,TGTGCCAGCAGGAAACAGGGGGAGCCAATCGGTGAATATTTT
TRBV28,14,NA,TRBJ2-7,NA,CASSLLGGLAEQYF,TGTGCCAGCAGTTTACTAGGCGGCTTGGCGGAGCAGTACTTC
TRBV19,22,NA,TRBJ1-3,NA,CASSIDIGEGEFNIPERNTIYF,TGTGCCAGTAGTATAGATATTGGAGAAGGGGAATTCAATATTCCGGAACGGAACACCATATATTTT
TRBV15,17,TRBD1,TRBJ1-3,NA,CATSRDEGARSGNTIYF,TGTGCCACCAGCAGAGATGAGGGGGCCAGATCTGGAAACACCATATATTTT
TRBV27,13,NA,TRBJ1-1,NA,CASRQTLGTEAFF,TGTGCCAGCAGGCAGACTCTGGGCACTGAAGCTTTCTTT
TRBV5-1,15,NA,TRBJ2-1,NA,CASSWAGEAYNEQFF,TGCGCCAGCAGCTGGGCAGGGGAAGCCTACAATGAGCAGTTCTTC
TRBV21-1,20,NA,TRBJ2-4,NA,CASSKGLAGGMGLAKNIQYF,TGTGCCAGCAGCAAAGGACTAGCGGGAGGGATGGGCCTAGCCAAAAACATTCAGTACTTC
TRBV11-3,14,TRBD1,TRBJ1-2,NA,CASSTRQGWNGYTF,TGTGCCAGCAGCACTAGACAGGGTTGGAATGGCTACACCTTC